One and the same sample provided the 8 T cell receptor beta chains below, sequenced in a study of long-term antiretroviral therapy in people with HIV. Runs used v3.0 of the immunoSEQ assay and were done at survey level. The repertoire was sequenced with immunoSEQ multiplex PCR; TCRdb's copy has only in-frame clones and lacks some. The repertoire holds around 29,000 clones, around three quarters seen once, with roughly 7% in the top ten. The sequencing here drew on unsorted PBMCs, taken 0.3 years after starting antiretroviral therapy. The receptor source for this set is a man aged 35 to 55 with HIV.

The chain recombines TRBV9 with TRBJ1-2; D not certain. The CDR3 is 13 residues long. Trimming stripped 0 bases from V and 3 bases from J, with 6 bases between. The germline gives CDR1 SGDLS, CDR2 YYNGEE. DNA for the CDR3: TGTGCCAGCAGCGTAGCACATGACTATGGCTACACCTTC. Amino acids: CASSVAHDYGYTF. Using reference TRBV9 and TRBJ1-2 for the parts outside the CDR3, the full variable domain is DSGVTQTPKHLITATGQRVTLRCSPRSGDLSVYWYQQSLDQGLQFLIQYYNGEERAKGNILERFSAQQFPDLHSELNLSSLELGDSALYFCASSVAHDYGYTFGSGTRLTVV.

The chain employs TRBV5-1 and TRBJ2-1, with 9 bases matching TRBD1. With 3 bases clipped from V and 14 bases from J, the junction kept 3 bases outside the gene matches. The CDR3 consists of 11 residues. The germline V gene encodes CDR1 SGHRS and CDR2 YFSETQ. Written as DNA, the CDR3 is TGCGCCAGCAGCTCGGGACAGGGAGAGTTCTTC. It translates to CASSSGQGEFF.

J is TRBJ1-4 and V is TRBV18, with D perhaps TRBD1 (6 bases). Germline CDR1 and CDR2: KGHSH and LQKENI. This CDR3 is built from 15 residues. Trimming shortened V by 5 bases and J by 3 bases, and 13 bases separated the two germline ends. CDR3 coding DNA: TGTGCCAGCTCATCAGGGGTGTCGGCTAATGAAAAACTGTTTTTT. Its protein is CASSSGVSANEKLFF.

DNA of the CDR3: TGTGCCAGCACCGCGACAGGGGAGACTGAAGCTTTCTTT. The encoded protein is CASTATGETEAFF. V usage is TRBV2 and J usage is TRBJ1-1; 8 bases are a match to TRBD1. V lost 7 bases, J lost 5 bases, and 6 bases stayed unmatched. The length of the CDR3 is 13 residues. Germline V gene lookup returns CDR1 SNHLY and CDR2 FYNNEI.

As DNA, the CDR3 is TGTGCCACCGACAGGGCTCCGGGAAATGAAGCTTTCTTT. Amino acid sequence: CATDRAPGNEAFF. The chain employs TRBV6-5 and TRBJ1-1, with TRBD1 identical over 7 bases. J was trimmed by 7 bases and V by 10 bases; bases with no gene match: 12. The CDR3 extends over 13 amino acids. Germline assignment: CDR1 MNHEY and CDR2 SVGAGI.

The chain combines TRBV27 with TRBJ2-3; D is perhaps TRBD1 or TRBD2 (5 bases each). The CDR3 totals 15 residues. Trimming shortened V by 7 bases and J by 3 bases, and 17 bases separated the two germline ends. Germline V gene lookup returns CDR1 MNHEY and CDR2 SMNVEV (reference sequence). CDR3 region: CASIKTRGGTDTQYF. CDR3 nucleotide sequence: TGTGCCAGCATCAAAACTAGGGGCGGGACAGATACGCAGTATTTT.

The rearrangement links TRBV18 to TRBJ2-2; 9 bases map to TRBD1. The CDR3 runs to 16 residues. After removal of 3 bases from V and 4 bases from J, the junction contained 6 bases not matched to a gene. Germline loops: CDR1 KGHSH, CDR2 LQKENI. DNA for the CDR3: TGTGCCAGCTCACCGTCGGGACAGGGCGGCACCGGGGAGCTGTTTTTT. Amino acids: CASSPSGQGGTGELFF.

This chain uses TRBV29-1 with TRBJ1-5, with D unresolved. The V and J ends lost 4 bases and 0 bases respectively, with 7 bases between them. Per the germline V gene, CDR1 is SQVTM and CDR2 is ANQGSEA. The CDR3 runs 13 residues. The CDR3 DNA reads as TGCAGCGTTGTAGCTAATAGCAATCAGCCCCAGCATTTT. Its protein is CSVVANSNQPQHF.